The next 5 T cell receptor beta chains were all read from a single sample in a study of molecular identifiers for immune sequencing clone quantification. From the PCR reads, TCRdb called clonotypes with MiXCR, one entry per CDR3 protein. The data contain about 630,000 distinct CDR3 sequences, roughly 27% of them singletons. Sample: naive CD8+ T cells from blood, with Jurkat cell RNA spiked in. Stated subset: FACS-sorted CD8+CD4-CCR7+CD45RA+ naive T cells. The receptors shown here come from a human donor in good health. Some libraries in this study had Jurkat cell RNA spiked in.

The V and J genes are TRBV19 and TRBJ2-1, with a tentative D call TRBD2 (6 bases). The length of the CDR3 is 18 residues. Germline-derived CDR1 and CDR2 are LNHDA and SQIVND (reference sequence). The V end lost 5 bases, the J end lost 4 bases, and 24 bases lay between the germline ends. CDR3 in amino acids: CASSEEVGSRLGYNEQFF. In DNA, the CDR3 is TGTGCCAGTAGTGAGGAGGTTGGGAGTAGACTAGGTTACAATGAGCAGTTCTTC.

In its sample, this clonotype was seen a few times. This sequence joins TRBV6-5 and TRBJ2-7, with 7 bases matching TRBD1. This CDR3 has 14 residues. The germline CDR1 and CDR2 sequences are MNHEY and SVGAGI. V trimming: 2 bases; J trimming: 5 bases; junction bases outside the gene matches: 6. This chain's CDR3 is CASSYRQGAHEQYF. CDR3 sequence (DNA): TGTGCCAGCAGTTACCGACAGGGAGCCCACGAGCAGTACTTC.

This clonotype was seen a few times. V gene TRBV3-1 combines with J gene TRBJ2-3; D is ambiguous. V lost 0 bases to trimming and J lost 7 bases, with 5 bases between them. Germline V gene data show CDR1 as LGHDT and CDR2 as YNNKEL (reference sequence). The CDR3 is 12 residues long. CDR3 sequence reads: CASSQEGNTQYF. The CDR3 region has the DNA TGTGCCAGCAGCCAAGAAGGGAATACGCAGTATTTT.

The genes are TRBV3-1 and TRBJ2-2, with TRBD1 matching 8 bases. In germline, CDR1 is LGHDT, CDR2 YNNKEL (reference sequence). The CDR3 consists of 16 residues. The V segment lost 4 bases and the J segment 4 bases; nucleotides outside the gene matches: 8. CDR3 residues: CASSPAGTGLTGELFF. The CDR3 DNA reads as TGTGCCAGCAGCCCCGCCGGGACAGGACTCACCGGGGAGCTGTTTTTT.

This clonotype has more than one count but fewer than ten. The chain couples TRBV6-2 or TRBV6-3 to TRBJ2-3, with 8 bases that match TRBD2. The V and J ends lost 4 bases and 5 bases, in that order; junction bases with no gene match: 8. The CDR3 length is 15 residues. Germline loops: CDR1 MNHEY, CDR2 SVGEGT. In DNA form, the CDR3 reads TGTGCCAGCAGTTTCTTAGCGGGAACTCAAGATACGCAGTATTTT. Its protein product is CASSFLAGTQDTQYF.